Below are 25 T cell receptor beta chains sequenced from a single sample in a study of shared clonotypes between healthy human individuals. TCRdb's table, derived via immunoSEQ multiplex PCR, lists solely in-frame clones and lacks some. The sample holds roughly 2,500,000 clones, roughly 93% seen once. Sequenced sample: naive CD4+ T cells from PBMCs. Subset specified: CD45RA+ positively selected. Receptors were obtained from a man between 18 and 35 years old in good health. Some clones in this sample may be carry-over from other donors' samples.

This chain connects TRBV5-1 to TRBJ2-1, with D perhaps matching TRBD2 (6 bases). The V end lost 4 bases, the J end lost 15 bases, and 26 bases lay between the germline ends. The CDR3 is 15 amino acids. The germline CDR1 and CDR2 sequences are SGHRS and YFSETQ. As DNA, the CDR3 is TGCGCCAGCAGCCTGGAGGGTCCTAGCGCCACAGATGGGTTCTTC. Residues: CASSLEGPSATDGFF.

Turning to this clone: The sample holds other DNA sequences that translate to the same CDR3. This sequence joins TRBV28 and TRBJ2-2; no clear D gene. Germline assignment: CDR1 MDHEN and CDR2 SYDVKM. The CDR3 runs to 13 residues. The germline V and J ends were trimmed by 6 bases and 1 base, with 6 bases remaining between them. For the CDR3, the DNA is TGTGCCAGCAGAGACCAGAACACCGGGGAGCTGTTTTTT. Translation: CASRDQNTGELFF.

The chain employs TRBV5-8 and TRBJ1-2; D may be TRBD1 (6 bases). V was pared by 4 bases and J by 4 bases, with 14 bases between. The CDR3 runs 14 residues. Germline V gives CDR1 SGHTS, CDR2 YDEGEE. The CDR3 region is CASSKGDIPYGYTF. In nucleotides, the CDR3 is TGTGCCAGCAGCAAGGGGGACATTCCCTATGGCTACACCTTC.

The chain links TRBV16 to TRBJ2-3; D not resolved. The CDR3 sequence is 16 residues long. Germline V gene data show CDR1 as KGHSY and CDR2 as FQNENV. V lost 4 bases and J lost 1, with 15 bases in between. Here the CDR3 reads CASSPFLQTGTDTQYF. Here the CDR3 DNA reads TGTGCCAGCAGCCCTTTTTTGCAGACTGGCACAGATACGCAGTATTTT.

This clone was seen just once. DNA for the CDR3: TGTGCCAGCAGCTACGCTGGGGGGATCGTCCACGAGCAGTACTTC. It translates to CASSYAGGIVHEQYF. The chain couples TRBV28 to TRBJ2-7; D is perhaps TRBD2 (6 bases). This CDR3 region has 15 residues. Germline V CDR1 and CDR2: MDHEN, SYDVKM. The V end was cut by 6 bases, the J end by 5 bases, with 20 bases between.

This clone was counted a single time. CDR3 residues: CASSEQGLTDTQYF. In nucleotides, the CDR3 is TGTGCCAGCAGTGAACAGGGACTCACAGATACGCAGTATTTT. V gene TRBV6-4 combines with J gene TRBJ2-3, with D perhaps TRBD1 or TRBD2 (6 bases each). The CDR3 loop spans 14 amino acids. Trimming took 3 bases from V and 2 from J, leaving 9 bases between them. The germline V gene has CDR1 MRHNA and CDR2 SNTAGT.

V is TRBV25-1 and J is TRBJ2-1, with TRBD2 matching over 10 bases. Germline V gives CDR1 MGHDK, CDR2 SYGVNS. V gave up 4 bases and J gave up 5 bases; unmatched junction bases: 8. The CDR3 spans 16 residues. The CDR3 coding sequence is TGTGCCAGCAGTGTACAAGGGACTAGCGCCGACAATGAGCAGTTCTTC. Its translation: CASSVQGTSADNEQFF. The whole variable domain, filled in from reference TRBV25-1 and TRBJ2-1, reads EADIYQTPRYLVIGTGKKITLECSQTMGHDKMYWYQQDPGMELHLIHYSYGVNSTEKGDLSSESTVSRIRTEHFPLTLESARPSHTSQYLCASSVQGTSADNEQFFGPGTRLTVL.

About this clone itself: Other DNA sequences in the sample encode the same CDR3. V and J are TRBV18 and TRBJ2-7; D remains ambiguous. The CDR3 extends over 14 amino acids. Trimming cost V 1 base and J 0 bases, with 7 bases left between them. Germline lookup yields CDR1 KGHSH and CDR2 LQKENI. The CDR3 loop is CASSPQGNSYEQYF. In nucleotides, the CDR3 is TGTGCCAGCTCACCACAGGGAAACTCCTACGAGCAGTACTTC.

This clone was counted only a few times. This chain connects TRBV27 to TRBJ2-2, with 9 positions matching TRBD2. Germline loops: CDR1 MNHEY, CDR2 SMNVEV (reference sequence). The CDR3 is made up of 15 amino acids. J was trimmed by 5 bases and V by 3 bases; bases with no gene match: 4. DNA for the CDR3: TGTGCCAGCAGTTTTTTAGCGGGAGCGACCGGGGAGCTGTTTTTT. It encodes CASSFLAGATGELFF.

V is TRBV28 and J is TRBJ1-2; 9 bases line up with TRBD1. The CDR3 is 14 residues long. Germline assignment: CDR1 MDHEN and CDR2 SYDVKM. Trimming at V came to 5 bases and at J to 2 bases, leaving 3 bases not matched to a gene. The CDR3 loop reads CASSQTGGNYGYTF. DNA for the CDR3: TGTGCCAGCAGTCAGACAGGGGGAAACTATGGCTACACCTTC.

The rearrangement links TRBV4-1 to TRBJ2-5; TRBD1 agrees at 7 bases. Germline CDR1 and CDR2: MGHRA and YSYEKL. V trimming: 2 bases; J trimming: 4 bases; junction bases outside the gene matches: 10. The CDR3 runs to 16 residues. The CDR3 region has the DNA TGCGCCAGCAGCCAACTCAGACAGGGTGTGGGAGAGACCCAGTACTTC. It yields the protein CASSQLRQGVGETQYF.

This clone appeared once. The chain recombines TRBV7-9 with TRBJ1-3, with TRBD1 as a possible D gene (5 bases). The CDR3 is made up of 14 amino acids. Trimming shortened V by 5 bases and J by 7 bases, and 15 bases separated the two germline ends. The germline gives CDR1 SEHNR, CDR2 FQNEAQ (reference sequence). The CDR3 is CASSPQGLWNTIYF. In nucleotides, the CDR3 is TGTGCCAGCAGCCCCCAGGGTTTATGGAACACCATATATTTT.

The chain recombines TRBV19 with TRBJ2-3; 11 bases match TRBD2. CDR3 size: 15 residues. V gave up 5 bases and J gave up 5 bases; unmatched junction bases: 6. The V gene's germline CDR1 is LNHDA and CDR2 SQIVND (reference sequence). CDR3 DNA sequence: TGTGCCAGTAGTCCCCCTGGACTAGCGGGAGATACGCAGTATTTT. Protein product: CASSPPGLAGDTQYF.

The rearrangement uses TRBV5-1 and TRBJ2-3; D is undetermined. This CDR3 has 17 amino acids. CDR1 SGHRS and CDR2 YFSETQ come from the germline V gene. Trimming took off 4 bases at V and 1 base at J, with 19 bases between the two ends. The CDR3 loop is CASSLIPGGVGTDTQYF. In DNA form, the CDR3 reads TGCGCCAGCAGCCTTATACCTGGTGGAGTTGGCACAGATACGCAGTATTTT.

CDR3 bases: TGTGCCATCAGTGAGTCAGAAACATCCCTTACCTACGAGCAGTACTTC. This translates into CAISESETSLTYEQYF. The chain uses TRBV10-3 and TRBJ2-7; unclear D gene. The CDR3 loop spans 16 amino acids. Germline-derived CDR1 and CDR2 are ENHRY and SYGVKD. Trimming left V 0 bases short and J 2 bases short, with 14 bases between.

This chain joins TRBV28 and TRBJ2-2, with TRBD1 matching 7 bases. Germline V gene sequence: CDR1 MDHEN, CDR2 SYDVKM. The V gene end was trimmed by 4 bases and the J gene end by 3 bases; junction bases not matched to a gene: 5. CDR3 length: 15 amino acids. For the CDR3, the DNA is TGTGCCAGCAGTTCCCCCGGGACAGACACCGGGGAGCTGTTTTTT. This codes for CASSSPGTDTGELFF.

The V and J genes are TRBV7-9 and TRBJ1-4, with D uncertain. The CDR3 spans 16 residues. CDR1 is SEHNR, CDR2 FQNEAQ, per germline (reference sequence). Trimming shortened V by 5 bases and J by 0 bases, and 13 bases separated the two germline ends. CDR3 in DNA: TGTGCCAGCAGCCCCCTGGAAGGTGCAACTAATGAAAAACTGTTTTTT. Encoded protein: CASSPLEGATNEKLFF.

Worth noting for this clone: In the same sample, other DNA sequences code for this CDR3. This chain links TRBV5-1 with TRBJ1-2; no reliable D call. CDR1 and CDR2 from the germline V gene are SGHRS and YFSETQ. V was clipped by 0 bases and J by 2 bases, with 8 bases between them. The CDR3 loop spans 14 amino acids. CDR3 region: CASSLVAANYGYTF. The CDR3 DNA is TGCGCCAGCAGCTTGGTGGCTGCCAACTATGGCTACACCTTC.

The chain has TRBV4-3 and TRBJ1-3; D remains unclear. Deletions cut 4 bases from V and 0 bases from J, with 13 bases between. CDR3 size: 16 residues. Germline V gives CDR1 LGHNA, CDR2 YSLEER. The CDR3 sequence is CASSPFSVGSGNTIYF. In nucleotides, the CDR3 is TGCGCCAGCAGCCCCTTCTCAGTCGGCTCTGGAAACACCATATATTTT.

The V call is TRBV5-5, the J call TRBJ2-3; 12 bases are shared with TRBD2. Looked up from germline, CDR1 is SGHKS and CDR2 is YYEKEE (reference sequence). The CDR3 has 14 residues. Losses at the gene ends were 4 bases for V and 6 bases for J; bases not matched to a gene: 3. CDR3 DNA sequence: TGTGCCAGCAGCCCCACTAGCGGGAGGGATACGCAGTATTTT. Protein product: CASSPTSGRDTQYF.

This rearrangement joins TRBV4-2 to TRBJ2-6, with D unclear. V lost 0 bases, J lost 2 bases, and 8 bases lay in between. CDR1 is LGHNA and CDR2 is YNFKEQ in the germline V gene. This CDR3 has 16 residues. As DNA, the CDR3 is TGTGCCAGCAGCCAAGATCTCCGGGCTGGGGCCAACGTCCTGACTTTC. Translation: CASSQDLRAGANVLTF.

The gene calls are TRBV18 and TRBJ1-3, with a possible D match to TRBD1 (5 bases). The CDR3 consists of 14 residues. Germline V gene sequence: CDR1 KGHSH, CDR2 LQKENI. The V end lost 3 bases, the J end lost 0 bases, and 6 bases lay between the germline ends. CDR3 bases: TGTGCCAGCTCACCGGACAACTCTGGAAACACCATATATTTT. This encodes CASSPDNSGNTIYF.

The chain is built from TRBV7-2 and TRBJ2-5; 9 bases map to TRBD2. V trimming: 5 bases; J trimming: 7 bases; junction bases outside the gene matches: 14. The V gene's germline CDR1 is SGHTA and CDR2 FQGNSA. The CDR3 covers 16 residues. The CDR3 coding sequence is TGTGCCAGCAGCCCACCCTATAGCGGGAGTTTAGCGACCCAGTACTTC. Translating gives CASSPPYSGSLATQYF.

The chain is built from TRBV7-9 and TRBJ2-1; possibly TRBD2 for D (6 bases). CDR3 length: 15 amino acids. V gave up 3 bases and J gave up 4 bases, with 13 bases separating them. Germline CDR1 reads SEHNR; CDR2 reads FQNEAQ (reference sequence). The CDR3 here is CASSFGSGAYNEQFF. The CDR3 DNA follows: TGTGCCAGCAGCTTTGGTAGCGGAGCTTACAATGAGCAGTTCTTC. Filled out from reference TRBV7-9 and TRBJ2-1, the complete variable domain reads DTGVSQNPRHKITKRGQNVTFRCDPISEHNRLYWYRQTLGQGPEFLTYFQNEAQLEKSRLLSDRFSAERPKGSFSTLEIQRTEQGDSAMYLCASSFGSGAYNEQFFGPGTRLTVL.

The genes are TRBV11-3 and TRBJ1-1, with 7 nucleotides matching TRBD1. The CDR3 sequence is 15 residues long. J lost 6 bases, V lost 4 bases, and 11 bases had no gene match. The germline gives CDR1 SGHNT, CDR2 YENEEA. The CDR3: CASSSRQGGISEAFF. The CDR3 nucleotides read TGTGCCAGCAGCTCTAGACAGGGAGGCATTTCTGAAGCTTTCTTT.